Listed here are 4 T cell receptor beta chains from one sample, sequenced in a study of cytomegalovirus exposure and HLA in healthy donors listed by TCRdb under 2017. The protocol used for the library was the immunoSEQ multiplex PCR assay. For the multiplex PCR, a mixture combining 60 forward primers for TCR Vbeta segments and 13 reverse primers for TCR Jbeta segments was used. TCRdb provides this immuneACCESS table in a form limited to in-frame rearrangements. Some clones are lacking; in checked studies, under half of them reflect an unresolved V gene, and why the rest are absent is not known. Counted in this sample were 150,000 or so clones; more than 75% of them appeared once. The biggest ten clones account for approximately 8% of the sample. The sequencing input was PBMCs. These receptors were collected from a man aged 25 to 40 in good health and CMV-seropositive.

This clone was seen a handful of times. The gene calls are TRBV6-5 and TRBJ2-2; TRBD1 matches at 12 bases. Trimming took 8 bases from V and 6 from J; bases not matched to a gene: 7. In germline, CDR1 is MNHEY, CDR2 SVGAGI. CDR3 length: 15 residues. The CDR3 bases are TGTGCCAGCGCATCCGGGACAGGGGGCCCCGGGGAGCTGTTTTTT. Translated, it gives CASASGTGGPGELFF.

This chain joins TRBV4-1 and TRBJ1-6; 7 positions match TRBD1. The V gene's germline CDR1 is MGHRA and CDR2 YSYEKL. Trimming at V came to 0 bases and at J to 0 bases, leaving 5 bases not matched to a gene. The CDR3 spans 18 residues. CDR3 loop: CASSQDNPGGSYNSPLHF. The DNA of the CDR3 is TGCGCCAGCAGCCAAGATAACCCAGGGGGCTCCTATAATTCACCCCTCCACTTT.

V usage is TRBV7-8 and J usage is TRBJ2-2; no clear D. V lost 6 bases and J 6 bases, leaving 14 bases between the germline ends. Germline CDR1 is SGHVS and CDR2 is FQNEAQ. This CDR3 has 14 residues. In nucleotides, the CDR3 is TGTGCCAGCAGTTTTCTATTCGCGGCCGGGGAGCTGTTTTTT. Amino acids: CASSFLFAAGELFF.

V is TRBV5-4 and J is TRBJ2-3; 10 nucleotides match TRBD1. This CDR3 has 16 residues. CDR1 and CDR2 (germline): SGHNT, YYREEE (reference sequence). J was trimmed by 5 bases and V by 4 bases; bases with no gene match: 10. The CDR3 DNA reads TGTGCCAGCAGCCCCTCGTGGGACAGGGGTAGAGATACGCAGTATTTT. This encodes CASSPSWDRGRDTQYF.